A selection of T cell receptor beta chains follows, all from one sample in a study of blood T cell repertoires in COVID-19. Assay: immunoSEQ multiplex PCR; the TCRdb copy retains only in-frame clones and omits some. The sample shows roughly 200,000 clones, 94% of them seen only once. The material sequenced was peripheral blood. All receptors derive from a man younger than 45 with COVID-19, enrolled during active disease. CDR3s include the opening cysteine and the closing phenylalanine or tryptophan. The order of the fields is D gene, J gene, clone size, V gene, CDR3 protein, CDR3 DNA. The D gene is left open where the match is weak. Not all rows give a size; the values are once, few, many and, for expanded clones, a class.

>TRBD2|TRBJ2-1|-|TRBV19
CASLDGGASYEQFF
TGTGCCAGTTTAGACGGGGGGGCCAGCTATGAGCAGTTCTTC
>-|TRBJ1-5|-|TRBV7-9
CASSPVYSNQPQHF
TGTGCCAGCAGCCCGGTCTATAGCAATCAGCCCCAGCATTTT
>-|TRBJ1-4|-|TRBV15
CATSKDGGVVEKLFF
TGTGCCACCAGCAAAGACGGGGGGGTGGTTGAAAAACTGTTTTTT
>TRBD2|TRBJ2-5|once|TRBV5-1
CASSLAPGLAMETQYF
TGCGCCAGCAGCTTGGCCCCGGGACTAGCGATGGAGACCCAGTACTTC
>-|TRBJ1-2|-|TRBV5-4
CASSLGQNYGYTF
TGTGCCAGCAGCCTCGGACAGAACTATGGCTACACCTTC
>-|TRBJ2-7|-|TRBV29-1
CSVEGTGVSYEQYF
TGCAGCGTTGAAGGGACCGGGGTCTCCTACGAGCAGTACTTC
>-|TRBJ1-6|-|TRBV30
CAWSVRVNRGFYNSPLHF
TGTGCCTGGAGTGTTCGGGTAAATCGGGGTTTTTATAATTCACCCCTCCACTTT
>-|TRBJ2-7|-|TRBV2
CASSDPRFAYEQYF
TGTGCCAGCAGTGATCCCAGGTTCGCCTACGAGCAGTACTTC
>TRBD1|TRBJ1-1|-|TRBV5-1
CASSPRGLGNTEAFF
TGCGCCAGCAGCCCCAGGGGGCTCGGGAACACTGAAGCTTTCTTT
>-|TRBJ1-5|once|TRBV6-6
CASSYVSENQPQHF
TGTGCCAGCAGTTACGTGTCGGAGAATCAGCCCCAGCATTTT
>-|TRBJ1-1|-|TRBV10-3
CAISELSGGAEAFF
TGTGCCATCAGTGAGTTAAGTGGGGGCGCTGAAGCTTTCTTT
>-|TRBJ2-3|-|TRBV24-1
CATSDPRSTDTQYF
TGTGCCACCAGTGACCCTCGGAGCACAGATACGCAGTATTTT
>-|TRBJ1-6|once|TRBV27
CASSSTGFSYNSPLHF
TGTGCCAGCAGTTCCACAGGATTCTCCTATAATTCACCCCTCCACTTT
>-|TRBJ2-3|-|TRBV27
CASSFQGLSDTQYF
TGTGCCAGCAGTTTCCAGGGGTTGTCAGATACGCAGTATTTT
>TRBD1|TRBJ1-1|-|TRBV6-5
CASRNTGAEAFF
TGTGCCAGCAGAAATACAGGGGCTGAAGCTTTCTTT
>-|TRBJ1-1|-|TRBV29-1
CSVGGSASRNTEAFF
TGCAGCGTTGGAGGTAGCGCATCACGGAACACTGAAGCTTTCTTT
>-|TRBJ1-1|-|TRBV11-3
CASSLDKGTEAFF
TGTGCCAGCAGCTTAGATAAGGGGACTGAAGCTTTCTTT
>TRBD2|TRBJ2-2|-|TRBV7-9
CASSLVAGEDTGELFF
TGTGCCAGCAGCTTAGTAGCGGGTGAAGACACCGGGGAGCTGTTTTTT
>-|TRBJ2-3|-|TRBV4-1
CASSQDEERSFQSTGTQYF
TGCGCCAGCAGCCAAGATGAGGAACGGTCCTTCCAAAGTACTGGGACGCAGTATTTT
>TRBD1|TRBJ1-1|-|TRBV30
CAWSGLRGHTEAFF
TGTGCCTGGAGTGGCCTCAGGGGGCACACTGAAGCTTTCTTT
>-|TRBJ2-7|-|TRBV5-1
CASSSDGQTYEQYF
TGCGCCAGCAGCTCGGACGGACAGACCTACGAGCAGTACTTC
>-|TRBJ1-2|-|TRBV12-5
CASGLDPGLLTGDYGYTF
TGTGCTAGTGGTTTGGACCCGGGACTTCTTACCGGGGACTATGGCTACACCTTC
>-|TRBJ1-1|once|TRBV6-1
CASSEAGGYTEAFF
TGTGCCAGCAGTGAAGCTGGCGGCTACACTGAAGCTTTCTTT
>TRBD2|TRBJ2-1|-|TRBV6-5
CATTLTPSGGVEQFF
TGTGCCACCACCTTAACTCCCAGCGGGGGGGTTGAGCAGTTCTTC
>-|TRBJ1-2|once|TRBV5-4
CASSDGSFRPGYTF
TGTGCCAGCAGCGACGGGTCCTTCCGACCTGGCTACACCTTC
>TRBD1|TRBJ2-7|once|TRBV4-1
CASSQDAPARQGVNDEQYF
TGCGCCAGCAGCCAAGATGCCCCGGCCCGACAGGGGGTTAACGACGAGCAGTACTTC
>-|TRBJ2-3|-|TRBV24-1
CATSGTSADTQYF
TGTGCCACCAGTGGTACGTCGGCAGATACGCAGTATTTT
>TRBD1|TRBJ2-2|-|TRBV5-1
CASSSTGGWNTGELFF
TGCGCCAGCAGCTCCACAGGGGGTTGGAACACCGGGGAGCTGTTTTTT
>TRBD1|TRBJ1-6|-|TRBV10-3
CAIRADRDNSPLHF
TGTGCCATCAGGGCTGACAGGGATAATTCACCCCTCCACTTT
>-|TRBJ1-2|-|TRBV12-3/TRBV12-4
CASSYGTRSGYTF
TGTGCCAGCAGCTACGGGACTCGGTCGGGCTACACCTTC
>TRBD1|TRBJ1-2|-|TRBV5-1
CASSLETGSGGYTF
TGCGCCAGCAGCTTGGAGACAGGGAGCGGGGGCTACACCTTC
>TRBD1|TRBJ1-5|-|TRBV6-5
CASRPGQGPVQPQHF
TGTGCCAGCAGACCCGGACAGGGTCCCGTTCAGCCCCAGCATTTT
>-|TRBJ1-2|-|TRBV4-2
CASSQETDSYGYTF
TGTGCCAGCAGCCAAGAAACGGACAGCTATGGCTACACCTTC
>-|TRBJ1-2|-|TRBV5-1
CASSLAATGDYGYTF
TGCGCCAGCAGCTTGGCGGCCACGGGGGACTATGGCTACACCTTC
>-|TRBJ1-1|-|TRBV10-3
CAIRGQPNTEAFF
TGTGCCATCCGCGGACAGCCCAACACTGAAGCTTTCTTT
>-|TRBJ1-2|-|TRBV9
CASSVAGGERGYTF
TGTGCCAGCAGCGTAGCTGGCGGCGAAAGGGGCTACACCTTC
>-|TRBJ2-1|-|TRBV7-9
CASSYSNEQFF
TGTGCCAGCAGCTACAGCAATGAGCAGTTCTTC
>TRBD1|TRBJ1-2|-|TRBV5-1
CASSFTGGRDGYTF
TGCGCCAGCAGCTTTACAGGGGGACGGGATGGCTACACCTTC
>TRBD1|TRBJ1-2|-|TRBV6-5
CASSTGQGALDGYTF
TGTGCCAGCAGTACCGGACAGGGGGCGTTAGATGGCTACACCTTC
>-|TRBJ1-1|-|TRBV5-1
CASSLEGRVNTEAFF
TGCGCCAGCAGCTTGGAAGGCAGGGTAAACACTGAAGCTTTCTTT
>TRBD1|TRBJ2-5|-|TRBV18
CASSPDNRGLKETQYF
TGTGCCAGCTCACCGGACAACAGGGGGCTCAAGGAGACCCAGTACTTC
>-|TRBJ1-2|-|TRBV2
CASSEASGRGVANYGYTF
TGTGCCAGCAGTGAAGCCTCTGGGAGGGGAGTGGCTAACTATGGCTACACCTTC
>TRBD1|TRBJ1-2|-|TRBV27
CASSRMGQGLGYTF
TGTGCCAGCAGTCGAATGGGACAGGGTCTTGGCTACACCTTC
>TRBD2|TRBJ2-5|-|TRBV30
CAWIDQRGLAEDKRSDEKETQYF
TGTGCCTGGATCGACCAGCGAGGACTAGCCGAGGATAAGAGAAGCGACGAAAAAGAGACCCAGTACTTC
>TRBD1|TRBJ2-7|-|TRBV11-2
CASSLRRDRVIEQYF
TGTGCCAGCAGCTTAAGACGCGACAGGGTAATCGAGCAGTACTTC
>-|TRBJ2-1|-|TRBV6-5
CASSYGSPNEQFF
TGTGCCAGCAGTTACGGGAGCCCCAATGAGCAGTTCTTC
>-|TRBJ2-3|-|TRBV5-6
CASSLEGGAGTDTQYF
TGTGCCAGCAGCTTGGAAGGGGGGGCGGGCACAGATACGCAGTATTTT
>-|TRBJ2-1|-|TRBV5-1
CASSLEFTSIEQFF
TGCGCCAGCAGCTTGGAATTTACCAGTATTGAGCAGTTCTTC